This T cell receptor beta chain was sequenced in a study of graft-versus-host responses after intestinal transplantation. Study-wide background: Among the recipients, transplants were multivisceral, liver-intestinal, or isolated intestinal.

As to this clone: Its antigen is not known.

Germline assignment: CDR1 SQVTM and CDR2 ANQGSEA. The CDR3 length is 13 residues. The data were produced by immunoSEQ multiplex PCR, yet TCRdb's version contains in-frame clones alone and is incomplete. Among about 90,000 clones listed, just under 95% were seen once. V gene TRBV29-1 combines with J gene TRBJ2-1; 10 positions match TRBD1. The source of this sequence is a human donor who was the organ donor for an intestinal transplant. The input for sequencing was unstimulated CD8+ T cells sorted from spleen or lymph node cells, taken before transplant. This CDR3 is CGQEGQGNNEQFF. As DNA, the CDR3 is TGCGGCCAAGAGGGACAGGGGAACAATGAGCAGTTCTTC.